This entry describes one T cell receptor beta chain. This clone was counted between two and nine times. Its antigen is still unknown. Per-base quality was not reported, and no clone a single base away is much larger than it. The data derive from a study of cytomegalovirus exposure and HLA in healthy donors (dated by TCRdb to 2015 to 2018). Regarding the study in general: In an earlier analysis of fewer than 750 of the donors, 276 Gb of sequence data and approximately 100 million unique TCR beta sequences from roughly 180 million T cells were reported. Besides the first cohort of approximately 670 subjects, a separate validation cohort made up of roughly 130 different subjects was used. Because of strong linkage in the cohort, roughly 5 DR-DQ haplotypes were treated as single units for association and clustering. An early release covering roughly 640 HLA-typed donors comprised around 300 gigabases of sequencing data and tens of millions of unique TCR sequences. Among about 390 genotyped donors of the cohort, an average of roughly 240,000 unique TCR beta nucleotide sequences were sequenced per donor, roughly 20% of them non-productive. A later genetic analysis took genome-wide SNP genotypes for about three fifths of the roughly 670 donors and used that subset as a discovery cohort. In a later analysis, previously published TCR beta repertoires from several hundred donors were re-analyzed and high-resolution HLA genotyping was added so that TCR occurrence patterns could be studied. Among the roughly 400 genotyped donors, approximately 81% belonged to the genetic ancestry cluster associated with self-reported Caucasian donors. The study used immunosequencing to profile the T cell repertoires of several hundred subjects and linked those repertoires to cytomegalovirus serostatus. All discovery cohort repertoires had been generated using a single sequencing platform. Donor age, sex, ethnicity and CMV serostatus were collected together with the repertoire data. The study was designed to test whether signatures of past pathogen exposure could be identified by cataloging public T cell receptors. In the later analysis, no new phenotypic data were used to find candidate immune exposures; instead, reliance was placed on TCR beta sequences and their occurrence across donors. To decide whether each TCR beta V gene segment behaved as functional or pseudogenic, an earlier analysis of some 580 of the donors relied on high-throughput TCR beta sequencing. The number of typed donors differed by locus: about 629-630 for A, B, C, DRB1 and DQB1; some 500 for DQA1; approximately 600 for DPA1; and roughly 490 for DPB1. To predict cytomegalovirus infection status, the study combined high-throughput TCR immunosequencing, statistical association of individual TCRs with disease status, and machine learning. Both class I and class II loci were covered by HLA typing, at four-digit resolution.

The method behind the library was the immunoSEQ multiplex PCR assay. A mixture of 60 forward primers for TCR Vbeta segments and 13 reverse primers for TCR Jbeta segments was used in the multiplex PCR. The CDR3 region of rearranged TCR beta genes was amplified from genomic DNA by a multiplex PCR assay. The amplified TCR beta libraries were sequenced on the Illumina HiSeq System as 87-base-pair reads. In the authors' own workflow: A later analysis tallied 75 million to 95 million unique TCR beta chains across the 700 or so repertoires, and about 12 million of those chains were shared by two or more donors. Raw reads were error-corrected and collapsed into unique sequences by a nearest-neighbor algorithm in which closely related sequences were merged to remove PCR and sequencing errors. To assign V, D and J gene segments, CDR3 sequences were aligned to IMGT reference sequences. For a sequence to be retained, at least a six-nucleotide match to both a V gene segment and a J gene segment was required. Rearrangements were called productive when the CDR3 lacked stop codons and stayed in frame with V and J; all others were non-productive. Following IMGT convention, CDR3 was defined as the stretch from the second conserved V-encoded cysteine to the conserved J-encoded phenylalanine. The earlier analysis of 500 to 600 of the donors excluded sequences that lacked an unambiguous match to a single V gene segment. In an earlier analysis of approximately 550 of the donors, V segments were called functional above 56.7% productive rearrangements and were called segregating when the between-donor standard deviation exceeded 5%. A statistical classification framework was developed to diagnose cytomegalovirus status using the catalog of TCR beta chain sequences. In a later analysis, TCR nucleotide sequences were compared against IMGT/GENE-DB human TR gene sequences so that V and J genes could be assigned. In a later analysis, CDR3 sequences and most-parsimonious VDJ recombination scenarios were assigned using the TCRdist pipeline. In a later analysis, each TCR beta chain was defined by its CDR3 amino acid sequence together with its V-gene family, and reads lacking a unique V-gene family were excluded. To address suspected cross-contamination and a sequencing artifact, a later analysis removed over 500 highly shared, low-generation-probability nucleotide sequences. In a later analysis, a clonal expansion index was calculated for each public chain from normalized within-repertoire ranks of inferred template counts. In a later analysis, generation probabilities were computed using a VDJ recombination model fitted to out-of-frame rearrangements, and the results were checked against IGoR. Hypergeometric tests were used in a later analysis to score TCR-TCR, TCR-HLA and TCR-CMV co-occurrence, with a repertoire-size bias correction applied to the TCR pairs. To estimate false discovery rates, a later analysis permuted the HLA or CMV assignments 20 times. A later analysis grouped co-occurring TCRs with DBSCAN, adding TCRdist sequence similarity when clustering within HLA-allele-positive subsets. Co-occurrence clustering excluded repertoires with fewer than 30,000 or more than 120,000 public chains, plus five with anomalous nucleotide sharing. TCRdb re-hosts the immuneACCESS table, in-frame sequences only. Its copies lack some clones; in the studies checked, an unresolved V gene accounts for under half of them, and the cause for the rest is not known. D and trimming come from the DNA, and the V and J calls and clone size come from that table. The sample records some 130,000 clones, about 78% of which are singletons. Approximately 2.6% of the sample is taken by the ten largest.

What the study reported, not specific to this receptor: Specific HLA alleles were associated with around 18,000 TCR beta sequences at a false discovery rate of 0.05 in a later analysis. In a later analysis, the rate of TCR association differed among HLA loci, with DRB1 alleles having the most associated TCRs and HLA-C alleles having the fewest. In an earlier analysis of under 600 of the donors, most TCR beta V segments were observed in productive rearrangements about 87% or about 30% of the time, broadly matching IMGT annotations. Correlated functional status among segregating V segments might reflect linkage disequilibrium, but an unknown experimental factor could not be ruled out. Across donors, most TCR sequences were observed very rarely, whereas some public TCRs were present in many individuals. In this cohort, only TCR beta chains were sequenced, and detectable features were limited by the absence of alpha or paired-chain data. When HLA alleles, especially DR and DQ, strongly co-occurred, TCR associations were difficult to assign to individual alleles. A group of highly shared sequence variants was considered likely to be a technical artifact of the sequencing pipeline. A later genetic analysis reported fewer N-insertions in productive TCRs among donors in an Asian-associated ancestry cluster than the 666-donor mean. CMV serostatus was the only immune exposure information available for the cohort. Most CMV-associated TCR beta chains appeared to be HLA-restricted in a later analysis, and the HLA associations seemed to be driven largely by CMV exposure. A further reported finding was that TCR beta sequences accurately predicted the HLA-A and HLA-B alleles for most subjects in the first cohort. In a later analysis, HLA-associated TCR beta chains showed more clonal expansion and lower generation probabilities than non-associated chains that were equally common. Some IMGT-functional V segments, including TRBV6-2 and TRBV6-3, could not be told apart with the 87-base-pair reads, so those segments were excluded. Several of the top co-occurrence clusters appeared to be linked to parvovirus B19, influenza, CMV and Epstein-Barr virus, according to a later analysis. According to the authors, the approach could potentially be generalized to other disease states and immunological phenotypes. Because HLA typing was missing for some donors at each locus, association tests included only the typed subset. In the study, some 160 TCR beta chains were listed as associated with cytomegalovirus. The classifier was reported to diagnose cytomegalovirus status with high specificity and sensitivity in both the original cohort and the validation cohort. In vitro tests confirmed that a few of the cytomegalovirus-associated TCR beta chains recognize cytomegalovirus antigens. An association between a missense DCLRE1C variant and V-gene and J-gene trimming of TCR beta chains was found in a later genetic analysis and replicated in an independent cohort. Roughly uniform sequencing depth across donors was assumed in presence/absence analyses, although this assumption may not hold. The earlier analysis of some 560 of the donors excluded approximately 17 rarely observed V segments, including chromosome 9 orphons, because counts were too low.

The CDR3 measures 16 amino acids from cysteine to phenylalanine. The CDR3 DNA has 48 bases and is translated from base 1. Cut back by 0 bases and 2 bases, the V and J ends lie 12 bases apart. From a lookup of the germline V gene, CDR1 and CDR2 are SGHRS and YFSETQ. In total, 666 healthy bone marrow donors made up the cohort. At the time of sampling, all cohort members were nominally healthy, though unrecorded immune exposures were likely present. CMV serostatus was recorded as positive for just under 300 and negative for about 50% of the roughly 670 cohort members, whereas no CMV serostatus was recorded for the donor in question. Every donor gave a peripheral blood sample, and the peripheral blood mononuclear cells from that sample were used for TCR beta sequencing. Genomic DNA was extracted from the blood cell samples with the Qiagen DNeasy Blood Extraction Kit.

The rearrangement combines TRBV5-1 with TRBJ1-3, with TRBD1 tentatively as D gene (5 bases match). The sample consisted of PBMCs. The receptor was derived from a human donor in good health. For the CDR3, the sequence is CASSLVAGSPGNTIYF. The DNA is as follows: TGCGCCAGCAGCTTGGTCGCAGGGTCTCCTGGAAACACCATATATTTT.